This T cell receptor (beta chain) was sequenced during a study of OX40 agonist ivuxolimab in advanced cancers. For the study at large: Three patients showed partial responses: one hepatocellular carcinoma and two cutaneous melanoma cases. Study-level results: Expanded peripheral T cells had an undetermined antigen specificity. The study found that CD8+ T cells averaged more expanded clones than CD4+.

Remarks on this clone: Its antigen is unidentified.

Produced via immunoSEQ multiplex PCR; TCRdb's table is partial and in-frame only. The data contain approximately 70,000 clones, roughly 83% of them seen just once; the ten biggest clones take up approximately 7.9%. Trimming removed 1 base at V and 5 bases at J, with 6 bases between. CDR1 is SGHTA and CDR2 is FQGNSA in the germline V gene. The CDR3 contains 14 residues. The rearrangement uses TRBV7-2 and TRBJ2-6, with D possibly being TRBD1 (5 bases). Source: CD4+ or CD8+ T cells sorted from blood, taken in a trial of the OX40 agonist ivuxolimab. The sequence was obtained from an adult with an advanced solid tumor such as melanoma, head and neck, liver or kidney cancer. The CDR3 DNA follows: TGTGCCAGCAGCTTAGACAGGAGGGCCAACGTCCTGACTTTC. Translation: CASSLDRRANVLTF.